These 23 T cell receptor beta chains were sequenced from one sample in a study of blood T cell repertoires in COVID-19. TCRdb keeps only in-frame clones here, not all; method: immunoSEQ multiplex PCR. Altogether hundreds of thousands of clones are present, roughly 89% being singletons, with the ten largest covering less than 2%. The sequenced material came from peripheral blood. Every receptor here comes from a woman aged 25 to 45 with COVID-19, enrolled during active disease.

The CDR3 here is CASSEWRQGVTEAFF. The DNA of the CDR3 is TGTGCCAGCAGTGAATGGCGGCAGGGCGTCACTGAAGCTTTCTTT. The chain couples TRBV25-1 to TRBJ1-1; D perhaps matches TRBD1 (5 bases). V was pared by 1 base and J by 4 bases, with 13 bases between. Per the germline V gene, CDR1 is MGHDK and CDR2 is SYGVNS. The CDR3 covers 15 residues.

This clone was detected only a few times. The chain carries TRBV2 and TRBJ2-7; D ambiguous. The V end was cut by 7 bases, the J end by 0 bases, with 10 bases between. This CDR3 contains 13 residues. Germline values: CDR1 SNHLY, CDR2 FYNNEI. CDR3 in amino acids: CASIRTGSYEQYV. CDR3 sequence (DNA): TGTGCCAGCATTCGAACTGGCTCCTACGAGCAGTACGTC.

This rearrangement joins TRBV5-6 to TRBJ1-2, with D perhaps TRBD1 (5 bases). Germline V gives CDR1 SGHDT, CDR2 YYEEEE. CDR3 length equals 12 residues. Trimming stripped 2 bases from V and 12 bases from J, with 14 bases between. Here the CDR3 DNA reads TGTGCCAGCAGCTTCTCGGGGCGGGAAGACACCTTC. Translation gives CASSFSGREDTF.

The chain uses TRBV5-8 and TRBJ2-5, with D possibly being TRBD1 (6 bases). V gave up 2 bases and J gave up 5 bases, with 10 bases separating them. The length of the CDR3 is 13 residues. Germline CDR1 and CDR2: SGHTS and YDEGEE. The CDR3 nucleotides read TGTGCCAGCAGCTTAACAGGGTTCGAGACCCAGTACTTC. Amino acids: CASSLTGFETQYF.

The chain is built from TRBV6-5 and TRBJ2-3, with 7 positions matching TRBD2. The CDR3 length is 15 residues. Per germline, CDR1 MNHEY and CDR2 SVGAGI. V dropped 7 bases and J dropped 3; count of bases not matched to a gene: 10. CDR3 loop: CASTPLGGKTDTQYF. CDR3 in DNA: TGTGCCAGCACTCCCCTGGGGGGGAAGACAGATACGCAGTATTTT.

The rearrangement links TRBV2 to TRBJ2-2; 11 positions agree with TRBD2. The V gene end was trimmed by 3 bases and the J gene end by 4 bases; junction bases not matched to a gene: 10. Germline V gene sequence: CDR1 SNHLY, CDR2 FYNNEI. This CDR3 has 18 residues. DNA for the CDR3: TGTGCCAGCAGTGACCCGACTAGCGGGGTTCGTGGCACCGGGGAGCTGTTTTTT. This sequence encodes CASSDPTSGVRGTGELFF.

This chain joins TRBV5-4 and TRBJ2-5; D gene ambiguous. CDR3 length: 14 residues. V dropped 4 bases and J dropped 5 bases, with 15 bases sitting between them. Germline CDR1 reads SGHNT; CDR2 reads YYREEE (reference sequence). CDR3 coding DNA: TGTGCCAGCAGCCAAATCTTGTACTCCGAGACCCAGTACTTC. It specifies CASSQILYSETQYF.

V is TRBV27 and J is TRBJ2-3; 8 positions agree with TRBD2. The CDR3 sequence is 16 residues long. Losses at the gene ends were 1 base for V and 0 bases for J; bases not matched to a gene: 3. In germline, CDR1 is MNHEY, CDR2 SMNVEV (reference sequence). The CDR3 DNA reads TGTGCCAGCAGTTTATTAGCTAGCGGGAGCACAGATACGCAGTATTTT. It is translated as CASSLLASGSTDTQYF.

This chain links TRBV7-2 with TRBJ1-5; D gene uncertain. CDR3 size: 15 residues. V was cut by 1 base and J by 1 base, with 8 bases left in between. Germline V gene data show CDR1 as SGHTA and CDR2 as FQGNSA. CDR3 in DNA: TGTGCCAGCAGCTTAGGAGGGATAAGCAATCAGCCCCAGCATTTT. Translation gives CASSLGGISNQPQHF.

The CDR3 DNA follows: TGCGCCAGCAGGGGCAGGGGTAACTATGGCTACACCTTC. Its translation: CASRGRGNYGYTF. The chain has TRBV5-1 and TRBJ1-2, with TRBD1 as a possible D gene (6 bases). This CDR3 has 13 residues. In germline, CDR1 is SGHRS, CDR2 YFSETQ. V was shortened by 5 bases and J by 1 base, with 9 bases between the two germline ends. Variable domain in full (rest from reference TRBV5-1 and TRBJ1-2): KAGVTQTPRYLIKTRGQQVTLSCSPISGHRSVSWYQQTPGQGLQFLFEYFSETQRNKGNFPGRFSGRQFSNSRSEMNVSTLELGDSALYLCASRGRGNYGYTFGSGTRLTVV.

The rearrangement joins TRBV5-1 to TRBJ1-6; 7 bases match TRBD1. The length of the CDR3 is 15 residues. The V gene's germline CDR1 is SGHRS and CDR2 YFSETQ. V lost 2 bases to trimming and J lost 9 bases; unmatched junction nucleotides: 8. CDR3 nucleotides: TGCGCCAGCAGCTTTGGGACAGACGCGGGTTCACCCCTCCACTTT. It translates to CASSFGTDAGSPLHF.

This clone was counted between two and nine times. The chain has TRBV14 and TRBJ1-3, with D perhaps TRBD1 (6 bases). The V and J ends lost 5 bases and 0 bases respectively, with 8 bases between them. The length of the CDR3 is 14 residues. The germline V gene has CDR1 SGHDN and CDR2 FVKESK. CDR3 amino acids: CASSTRGSGNTIYF. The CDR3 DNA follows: TGTGCCAGCAGCACCAGGGGCTCTGGAAACACCATATATTTT.

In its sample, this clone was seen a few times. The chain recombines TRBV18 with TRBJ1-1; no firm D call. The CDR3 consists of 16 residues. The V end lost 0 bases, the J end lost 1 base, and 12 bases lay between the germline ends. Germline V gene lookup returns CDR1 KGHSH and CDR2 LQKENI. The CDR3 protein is CASSPPISGTNTEAFF. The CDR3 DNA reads TGTGCCAGCTCACCACCGATTTCAGGTACGAACACTGAAGCTTTCTTT.

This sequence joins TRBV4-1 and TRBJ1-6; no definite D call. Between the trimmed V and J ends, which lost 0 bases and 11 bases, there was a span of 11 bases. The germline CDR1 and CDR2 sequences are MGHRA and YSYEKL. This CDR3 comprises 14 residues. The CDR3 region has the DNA TGCGCCAGCAGCCAAGAATCCCGGTCAACACCCCTCCACTTT. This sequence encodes CASSQESRSTPLHF.

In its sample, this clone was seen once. The CDR3 sequence is CASSPDRGFGYTF. The CDR3 DNA is TGTGCCAGCAGTCCAGACAGGGGTTTTGGCTACACCTTC. V usage is TRBV27 and J usage is TRBJ1-2, with 8 bases identical to TRBD1. Germline assignment: CDR1 MNHEY and CDR2 SMNVEV (reference sequence). Trimming cost V 5 bases and J 7 bases; bases outside gene matches: 6. This CDR3 spans 13 amino acids.

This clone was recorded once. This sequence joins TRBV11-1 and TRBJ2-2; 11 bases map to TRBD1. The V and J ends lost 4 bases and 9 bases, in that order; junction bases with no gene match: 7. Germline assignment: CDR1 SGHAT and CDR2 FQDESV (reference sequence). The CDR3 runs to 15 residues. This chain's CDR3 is CASSYPGTGGRELFF. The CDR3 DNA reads TGTGCCAGCAGCTATCCAGGGACAGGGGGAAGGGAGCTGTTTTTT.

CDR3 in amino acids: CASTSPGQPTYEQYF. The CDR3, as DNA: TGTGCCAGCACCTCACCCGGACAGCCTACCTACGAGCAGTACTTC. This chain links TRBV11-2 with TRBJ2-7, with D possibly being TRBD1 (6 bases). The V and J ends lost 7 bases and 2 bases respectively, with 18 bases between them. Germline V gene data show CDR1 as SGHAT and CDR2 as FQNNGV. CDR3 size: 15 residues.

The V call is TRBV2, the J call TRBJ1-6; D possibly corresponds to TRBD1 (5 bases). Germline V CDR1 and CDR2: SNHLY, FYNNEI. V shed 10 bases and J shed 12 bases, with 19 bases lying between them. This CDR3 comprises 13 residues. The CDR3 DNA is TGTGCCATACTGATCCTGACAGAAGGACCCCTCCACTTT. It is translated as CAILILTEGPLHF.

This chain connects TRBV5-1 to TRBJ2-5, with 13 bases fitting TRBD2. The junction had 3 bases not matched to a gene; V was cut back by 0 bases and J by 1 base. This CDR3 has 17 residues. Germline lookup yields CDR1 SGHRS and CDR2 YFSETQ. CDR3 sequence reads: CASSLGLAGGIQETQYF. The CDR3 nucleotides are TGCGCCAGCAGCTTGGGACTAGCGGGGGGAATCCAAGAGACCCAGTACTTC.

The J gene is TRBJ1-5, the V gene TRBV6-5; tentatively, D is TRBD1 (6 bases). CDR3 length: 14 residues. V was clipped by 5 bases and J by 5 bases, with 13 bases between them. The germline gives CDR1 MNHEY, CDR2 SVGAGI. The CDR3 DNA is TGTGCCAGCAGTCTAAGGGGGGGGGATCAGCCCCAGCATTTT. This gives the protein CASSLRGGDQPQHF.

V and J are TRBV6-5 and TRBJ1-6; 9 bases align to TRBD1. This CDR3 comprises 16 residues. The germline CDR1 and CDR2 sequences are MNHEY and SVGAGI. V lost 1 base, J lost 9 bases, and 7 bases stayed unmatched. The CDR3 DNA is TGTGCCAGCAGTTACTTCCGGGACAGGGTAAGTTCACCCCTCCACTTT. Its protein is CASSYFRDRVSSPLHF.

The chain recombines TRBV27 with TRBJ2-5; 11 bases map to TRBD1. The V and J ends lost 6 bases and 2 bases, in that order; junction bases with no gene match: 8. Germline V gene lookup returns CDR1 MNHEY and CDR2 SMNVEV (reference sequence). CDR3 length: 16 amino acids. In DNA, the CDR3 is TGTGCCAGCAGCCGTTACCGGGACAGGGGGCAAGAGACCCAGTACTTC. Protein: CASSRYRDRGQETQYF.

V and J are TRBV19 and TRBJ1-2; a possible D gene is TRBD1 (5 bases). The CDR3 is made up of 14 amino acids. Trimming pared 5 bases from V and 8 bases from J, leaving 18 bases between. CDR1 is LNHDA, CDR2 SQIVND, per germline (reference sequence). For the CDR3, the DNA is TGTGCCAGTAGTCCCCCCGGCGGGGGGAAAGGCTACACCTTC. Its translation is CASSPPGGGKGYTF. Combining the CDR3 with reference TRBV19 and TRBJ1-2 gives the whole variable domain DGGITQSPKYLFRKEGQNVTLSCEQNLNHDAMYWYRQDPGQGLRLIYYSQIVNDFQKGDIAEGYSVSREKKESFPLTVTSAQKNPTAFYLCASSPPGGGKGYTFGSGTRLTVV.